The 2 T cell receptor beta chains listed next were all sequenced from one sample in a study of blood T cells in healthy people across ages. The second PCR ran about 6 to 11 cycles with a sample-barcoded 5' primer and J-beta primers. TCRdb reanalysed the 5' RACE reads using MiXCR and keeps one entry per CDR3 protein. The sample consists of about 1.8 million distinct CDR3 sequences, less than 50% of them appearing once. Sequencing input: blood. The receptors stem from a woman in her forties in good health.

V gene TRBV5-1 combines with J gene TRBJ2-5, with 12 nucleotides matching TRBD2. The CDR3 has 15 amino acids. Losses at the gene ends were 10 bases for V and 5 bases for J; bases not matched to a gene: 12. Germline V CDR1 and CDR2: SGHRS, YFSETQ. DNA of the CDR3: TGCGCCGGCACGACTAGCGGGGGCCTCCTGGAGACCCAGTACTTC. Translating gives CAGTTSGGLLETQYF.

This chain uses TRBV10-3 with TRBJ2-3; D call uncertain. V lost 3 bases and J 5 bases, leaving 12 bases between the germline ends. The CDR3 is 14 amino acids. The germline CDR1 and CDR2 sequences are ENHRY and SYGVKD. CDR3 bases: TGTGCCATCAGTGACAGCACAACGGGAGATACGCAGTATTTT. Residues: CAISDSTTGDTQYF.